The clone carrying this T cell receptor (beta chain) was counted at least ten times. Its antigen remains unknown. This specimen belongs to a study of spatial heterogeneity in lung cancer. Stated time point: blood at routine non-recurrence follow-up after resection. TCRdb ran MiXCR on the 5' RACE reads and lists one entry per CDR3 protein. The data hold 27,000 or so distinct CDR3 sequences, with about 5.3% observed a single time. Findings and caveats of the study: There were more appearances of ubiquitous expanded tumor TCRs in blood at resection than at follow-up.

The TCR originated in a female donor with early-stage non-small cell lung cancer. The input for sequencing was PBMCs, taken at follow-up.

CDR3 nucleotides: TGTGCCTGGAGTGTGGGGCAGGGACGAGATCAGCCCCAGCATTTT. It translates to CAWSVGQGRDQPQHF. The chain links TRBV30 to TRBJ1-5; possibly TRBD1 for D (5 bases). Germline-derived CDR1 and CDR2 are GTSNPN and SVGIG (reference sequence). The CDR3 runs to 15 residues. Trimming took 0 bases from V and 5 from J, leaving 14 bases between them.